Following are 9 T cell receptor beta chains from one sample sequenced in a study of cytomegalovirus exposure and HLA in healthy donors. The PCR had 60 Vbeta and 13 Jbeta primers. Repertoires were generated with immunoSEQ multiplex PCR, while TCRdb's copy carries only in-frame clones and drops some. This repertoire shows more than 110,000 clones, 65% to 85% found once; its top ten account for 3% to 4.5%. The sequencing input was PBMCs. These receptors were taken from a male donor in good health and CMV-seronegative.

Details on this clone: Other DNA sequences in this specimen translate into the identical CDR3. V gene TRBV5-4 combines with J gene TRBJ1-1; D might be TRBD1 (6 bases). Germline lookup yields CDR1 SGHNT and CDR2 YYREEE (reference sequence). The CDR3 consists of 13 residues. The V end was cut by 6 bases, the J end by 8 bases, with 17 bases between. The DNA for the CDR3 is TGTGCCAGCACTGCGCATGGGGGCACCGAAGCTTTCTTT. This gives the protein CASTAHGGTEAFF.

The J gene is TRBJ2-7, the V gene TRBV6-1; D perhaps matches TRBD2 (6 bases). The CDR3 totals 13 residues. V dropped 6 bases and J dropped 3 bases, with 12 bases sitting between them. Germline lookup yields CDR1 MNHNS and CDR2 SASEGT. In nucleotides, the CDR3 is TGTGCCAGCAGGGGCGCGGGGCGCTACGAGCAGTACTTC. Translating gives CASRGAGRYEQYF.

The V and J genes are TRBV11-2 and TRBJ2-7; 8 nucleotides match TRBD2. The CDR3 extends over 14 amino acids. The junction had 5 bases not matched to a gene; V was cut back by 1 base and J by 6 bases. The V gene's germline CDR1 is SGHAT and CDR2 FQNNGV. The DNA of the CDR3 is TGTGCCAGCAGCTTAGCTTTTACTAGCGGCGAGCAGTACTTC. Translation gives CASSLAFTSGEQYF.

The V and J genes are TRBV6-5 and TRBJ1-2; TRBD1 aligns across 10 bases. The CDR3 extends over 15 amino acids. Germline CDR1 and CDR2: MNHEY and SVGAGI. V lost 7 bases, J lost 8 bases, and 13 bases stayed unmatched. The CDR3 DNA follows: TGTGCCAGCAAAAGAGACGGGACAGGGGAAGGAGGCTACACCTTC. Its protein product is CASKRDGTGEGGYTF.

This clone has a single count. The junction shows a germline mismatch at one end, possibly a read error. The genes are TRBV7-7 and TRBJ1-4, with D unresolved. The CDR3 has 13 residues. CDR1 and CDR2 (germline): SSHAT, FNYEAQ (reference sequence). The CDR3, as DNA: TGTGCTAGCAGCTTCCGGGATAATGAAAAACTGTTTTTT. It specifies CASSFRDNEKLFF.

The CDR3 spells CASSLGAQGKGYTF. Here the CDR3 DNA reads TGTGCCAGCAGCTTAGGGGCCCAGGGTAAAGGCTACACCTTC. The chain uses TRBV7-9 and TRBJ1-2; maybe TRBD1 (5 bases). The V end was cut by 1 base, the J end by 8 bases, with 14 bases between. The CDR3 has 14 residues. Germline values: CDR1 SEHNR, CDR2 FQNEAQ (reference sequence).

This chain links TRBV6-1 with TRBJ2-7; 8 bases are a match to TRBD1. Germline CDR1 and CDR2: MNHNS and SASEGT. The CDR3 has 15 amino acids. With 5 bases clipped from V and 2 bases from J, the junction kept 8 bases outside the gene matches. CDR3 sequence: CASSTKQGVPYEQYF. The CDR3 DNA reads TGTGCCAGCAGTACAAAACAGGGGGTTCCCTACGAGCAGTACTTC.

The V call is TRBV12-5, the J call TRBJ2-5; 8 positions match TRBD1. The end of the DNA aligns better with TRBJ2-7, so the J call may be wrong. The CDR3 has 13 residues. CDR1 and CDR2 from the germline V gene are LGHNT and FRNRAP. This CDR3 is CASQDRGFYEQYF. CDR3 bases: TGTGCTAGCCAAGACAGGGGTTTCTACGAGCAGTACTTC.

V is TRBV4-1 and J is TRBJ2-7; D is perhaps TRBD1 (5 bases). Germline V CDR1 and CDR2: MGHRA, YSYEKL. CDR3 length: 15 amino acids. Trimming removed 4 bases from V and 0 bases from J, with 13 bases in between. CDR3 bases: TGCGCCAGCAGCCCATCGGACACGCTCTCCTACGAGCAGTACTTC. This encodes CASSPSDTLSYEQYF.